The following is a T cell receptor beta chain sequence with its context. Antigen specificity is unknown. The data were obtained in a study of Ad26.COV2.S vaccination and SARS-CoV-2 variants. General study findings and limits: Substantial breadth in spike-specific CD8+ and CD4+ T cell responses was reportedly seen after vaccination. Total T cell responses, in the TCR breadth and depth analyses, may have been underestimated.

The CDR3 covers 16 residues. Germline V CDR1 and CDR2: LNHDA, SQIVND (reference sequence). V was cut by 4 bases and J by 3 bases, with 17 bases left in between. The table came from immunoSEQ multiplex PCR; TCRdb's copy has only in-frame clones and leaves some out. The sample shows about 470,000 clones, roughly 88% of them seen only once. As to treatment: approximately 18 received Ad26.COV2.S at low or high dose, single or two shots; 5 received placebo; per-sample allocation not given. At day 63 after the first vaccine or placebo injection, samples were drawn. Aged 18-55 years, donor was enrolled in Boston around 2020.

This clonotype was obtained from a person aged 18-60 years who received the Ad26.COV2.S COVID-19 vaccine or a placebo. Sequencing was performed on peripheral blood, taken in a trial of Ad26.COV2.S vaccine versus placebo. This sequence joins TRBV19 and TRBJ2-3, with D perhaps matching TRBD2 (6 bases). CDR3 bases: TGTGCCAGTAGTAGGGGGGAGAGTCAGAGGACAGATACGCAGTATTTT. It encodes CASSRGESQRTDTQYF.